The 24 T cell receptor beta chains presented below share a single source sample, sequenced in a study of blood T cell repertoires in COVID-19. The method was immunoSEQ multiplex PCR; TCRdb's version includes in-frame clones alone and lacks a portion of them. The repertoire holds over 200,000 clones, with less than 85% as singletons. Sequences were obtained from PBMCs or T cells enriched from blood (not recorded which). These receptors were taken from a man aged 55 to 69 who had recovered from COVID-19.

The count of this clone is one. The chain couples TRBV6-5 to TRBJ1-2; a possible D gene is TRBD1 (6 bases). Between the trimmed V and J ends, which lost 7 bases and 11 bases, there was a span of 20 bases. This CDR3 has 13 amino acids. Germline CDR1 and CDR2: MNHEY and SVGAGI. CDR3 in amino acids: CASKQTGYDVYTF. The CDR3 coding sequence is TGTGCCAGCAAGCAGACAGGTTATGATGTTTACACCTTC.

The chain combines TRBV29-1 with TRBJ1-4; the match to TRBD1 covers 7 bases. J lost 14 bases, V lost 1 base, and 10 bases had no gene match. CDR1 is SQVTM, CDR2 ANQGSEA, per germline. The CDR3 is 13 residues long. In nucleotides, the CDR3 is TGCAGCGTTGAAGGGACAGGTCCCGAGGGGCTGTTTTTT. Amino acid sequence: CSVEGTGPEGLFF.

V is TRBV3-1 (or the pseudogene TRBV3-2) and J is TRBJ2-1, with TRBD2 matching over 11 bases. CDR1 is LGHDT, CDR2 YNNKEL, per germline (reference sequence). The trim removed 6 bases at V and 9 bases at J, leaving 10 bases unmatched. CDR3 size: 15 residues. The chain's CDR3 is CASSPLAGVSGEQFF. The DNA for the CDR3 is TGTGCCAGCAGTCCACTAGCGGGGGTGTCTGGTGAGCAGTTCTTC.

This clone was counted only a few times. The chain recombines TRBV2 with TRBJ2-7, with 8 bases identical to TRBD1. V shed 7 bases and J 3 bases; nucleotides not matched to a gene: 11. The CDR3 spans 15 residues. Germline CDR1 is SNHLY and CDR2 is FYNNEI. CDR3 DNA sequence: TGTGCCAGCAATAACCCGGGACAGGACCACTACGAGCAGTACTTC. Encoded protein: CASNNPGQDHYEQYF.

The chain combines TRBV27 with TRBJ1-6; tentatively, D is TRBD1 (6 bases). Germline V gives CDR1 MNHEY, CDR2 SMNVEV (reference sequence). V lost 2 bases, J lost 4 bases, and 12 bases lay in between. The CDR3 has 16 residues. CDR3 residues: CASSLTGTTYNSPLHF. The CDR3 bases are TGTGCCAGCAGTTTAACCGGGACAACTTATAATTCACCCCTCCACTTT.

Here the CDR3 reads CASSQVQGVTQYF. Written as DNA, the CDR3 is TGTGCCAGCAGCCAAGTTCAGGGGGTGACCCAGTACTTC. V gene TRBV3-1 (or the pseudogene TRBV3-2) combines with J gene TRBJ2-5, with 7 bases identical to TRBD1. CDR3 length: 13 amino acids. The J segment lost 7 bases and the V segment lost 1 base, leaving 3 bases of the junction unmatched. Germline V gene lookup returns CDR1 LGHDT and CDR2 YNNKEL (reference sequence).

The J gene is TRBJ1-1, the V gene TRBV6-5, with D possibly matching TRBD1 (5 bases). The V end was cut by 0 bases, the J end by 1 base, with 9 bases between. The germline CDR1 and CDR2 sequences are MNHEY and SVGAGI. This CDR3 region has 15 residues. Here the CDR3 DNA reads TGTGCCAGCAGTTACTCGAGCGGGGCGAACACTGAAGCTTTCTTT. Protein: CASSYSSGANTEAFF.

This clone turned up a few times. The chain uses TRBV18 and TRBJ1-2; maybe TRBD1 (5 bases). The CDR3 is made up of 15 amino acids. Germline CDR1 KGHSH, CDR2 LQKENI. The V end was cut by 2 bases, the J end by 0 bases, with 10 bases between. The CDR3 sequence is CASSPSGTTNYGYTF. The CDR3 coding sequence is TGTGCCAGCTCACCATCCGGGACTACTAACTATGGCTACACCTTC.

The rearrangement links TRBV14 to TRBJ1-1; 7 positions match TRBD1. CDR3 length: 16 amino acids. Germline loops: CDR1 SGHDN, CDR2 FVKESK. The V gene end was trimmed by 2 bases and the J gene end by 0 bases; junction bases not matched to a gene: 6. The CDR3 reads CASSQYRGEMNTEAFF. The CDR3 bases are TGTGCCAGCAGCCAATACAGGGGTGAGATGAACACTGAAGCTTTCTTT.

V gene TRBV27 combines with J gene TRBJ1-1, with D unresolved. In germline, CDR1 is MNHEY, CDR2 SMNVEV (reference sequence). The CDR3 sequence is 13 residues long. V lost 1 base and J lost 3, with 6 bases in between. The CDR3 bases are TGTGCCAGCAGTTTATTTCCAGACACTGAAGCTTTCTTT. It is translated as CASSLFPDTEAFF.

This clone was seen only a few times. V and J are TRBV7-6 and TRBJ1-2; D unresolved. V lost 7 bases and J lost 1, with 10 bases in between. The CDR3 runs 13 residues. Germline V gene data show CDR1 as SGHVS and CDR2 as FNYEAQ. CDR3 DNA sequence: TGTGCCAGCACAATCACAGTTAACTATGGCTACACCTTC. Its translation: CASTITVNYGYTF.

The J gene is TRBJ2-1, the V gene TRBV15; no reliable D call. V lost 2 bases to trimming and J lost 7 bases, with 9 bases between them. Germline lookup yields CDR1 LNHNV and CDR2 YYDKDF (reference sequence). CDR3 size: 13 residues. CDR3 in amino acids: CATSRPQINEQFF. The CDR3 bases are TGTGCCACCAGCAGACCCCAGATTAATGAGCAGTTCTTC. Using reference TRBV15 and TRBJ2-1 for the parts outside the CDR3, the full variable domain is DAMVIQNPRYQVTQFGKPVTLSCSQTLNHNVMYWYQQKSSQAPKLLFHYYDKDFNNEADTPDNFQSRRPNTSFCFLDIRSPGLGDTAMYLCATSRPQINEQFFGPGTRLTVL.

The chain is built from TRBV7-8 and TRBJ1-1; D gene ambiguous. Trimming shortened V by 1 base and J by 4 bases, and 10 bases separated the two germline ends. Germline CDR1 and CDR2: SGHVS and FQNEAQ. The CDR3 contains 14 residues. Here the CDR3 reads CASSLEFGITEAFF. Here the CDR3 DNA reads TGTGCCAGCAGCTTAGAGTTCGGTATCACTGAAGCTTTCTTT.

This chain uses TRBV11-2 with TRBJ1-6; D ambiguous. The germline gives CDR1 SGHAT, CDR2 FQNNGV. V gave up 3 bases and J gave up 0 bases, with 6 bases separating them. This CDR3 contains 15 residues. In nucleotides, the CDR3 is TGTGCCAGCAGCTTTTCAGGCTCCTATAATTCACCCCTCCACTTT. Its translation: CASSFSGSYNSPLHF.

V gene TRBV5-8 combines with J gene TRBJ2-4; possible D gene TRBD2, 6 bases. This CDR3 has 14 amino acids. Looked up from germline, CDR1 is SGHTS and CDR2 is YDEGEE. The V end was cut by 4 bases, the J end by 1 base, with 9 bases between. CDR3 DNA: TGTGCCAGCAGCCCCCGGGAGGCCAAAAACATTCAGTACTTC. Amino acid sequence: CASSPREAKNIQYF.

The V and J genes are TRBV5-6 and TRBJ2-1; TRBD1 might be the D (6 bases). The CDR3 has 13 amino acids. The ends were cut back, 1 base at V and 7 bases at J, with 9 bases in the middle. Germline CDR1 and CDR2: SGHDT and YYEEEE. Here the CDR3 reads CASSLQGSNEQFF. The CDR3, as DNA: TGTGCCAGCAGCTTGCAGGGGTCGAATGAGCAGTTCTTC.

V and J are TRBV2 and TRBJ2-5, with a tentative D call TRBD2 (5 bases). This CDR3 comprises 15 residues. Germline V gene data show CDR1 as SNHLY and CDR2 as FYNNEI. V shed 2 bases and J shed 2 bases, with 12 bases lying between them. The CDR3 nucleotides read TGTGCCAGCAGTGAATTACGGGGTCTACAAGAGACCCAGTACTTC. Protein product: CASSELRGLQETQYF.

The chain uses TRBV3-1 (or the pseudogene TRBV3-2) and TRBJ1-5; a possible D gene is TRBD1 (5 bases). In germline, CDR1 is LGHDT, CDR2 YNNKEL (reference sequence). This CDR3 comprises 16 residues. The V end lost 0 bases, the J end lost 5 bases, and 14 bases lay between the germline ends. CDR3 loop: CASSQELTGRDQPQHF. In nucleotides, the CDR3 is TGTGCCAGCAGCCAAGAATTAACAGGACGGGATCAGCCCCAGCATTTT.

The chain couples TRBV30 to TRBJ2-3; D is possibly TRBD2 (7 bases). Germline loops: CDR1 GTSNPN, CDR2 SVGIG (reference sequence). This CDR3 has 16 residues. V was trimmed by 2 bases and J by 2 bases, leaving 17 bases between them. The CDR3, as DNA: TGTGCCTGGAGTAAGGGCGGGGGCACCCCCACAGATACGCAGTATTTT. Its protein is CAWSKGGGTPTDTQYF.

In the case of this clone: The same CDR3 can be traced to other DNA sequences in this sample. The V gene is TRBV11-3, the J gene TRBJ2-1; TRBD2 agrees at 11 bases. Germline trimming cut 4 bases from V and 5 bases from J; bases unmatched to any gene: 7. Germline CDR1 is SGHNT and CDR2 is YENEEA. This CDR3 is 16 amino acids long. Here the CDR3 DNA reads TGTGCCAGCAGCTCCCGTCTAGCGGGGGGAAACAATGAGCAGTTCTTC. Translation gives CASSSRLAGGNNEQFF.

Comment on this clone: Other DNA sequences in this specimen translate into the identical CDR3. The chain recombines TRBV19 with TRBJ1-5; D perhaps matches TRBD1 (5 bases). The germline V gene has CDR1 LNHDA and CDR2 SQIVND (reference sequence). The V and J ends lost 3 bases and 5 bases respectively, with 14 bases between them. The CDR3 is 15 residues long. The CDR3 DNA sequence: TGTGCCAGTAGTATCTTGGGCCAAGGGGATCAGCCCCAGCATTTT. Its translation is CASSILGQGDQPQHF. The entire variable domain, with the rest obtained from reference TRBV19 and TRBJ1-5, is as follows: DGGITQSPKYLFRKEGQNVTLSCEQNLNHDAMYWYRQDPGQGLRLIYYSQIVNDFQKGDIAEGYSVSREKKESFPLTVTSAQKNPTAFYLCASSILGQGDQPQHFGDGTRLSIL.

The rearrangement uses TRBV27 and TRBJ2-2, with 7 positions matching TRBD1. J lost 4 bases, V lost 4 bases, and 6 bases had no gene match. This CDR3 spans 15 amino acids. CDR1 and CDR2 from the germline V gene are MNHEY and SMNVEV (reference sequence). The CDR3 sequence: CASSSADRVTGELFF. CDR3 nucleotide sequence: TGTGCCAGCAGTTCCGCCGACAGGGTCACCGGGGAGCTGTTTTTT.

This clone has just one count. V is TRBV4-3 and J is TRBJ1-4; D remains ambiguous. The CDR3 consists of 16 residues. Germline CDR1 and CDR2: LGHNA and YSLEER. Trimming pared 1 base from V and 6 bases from J, leaving 15 bases between. Written as DNA, the CDR3 is TGCGCCAGCAGCCAAGCAAACGGATTAGGAGATGAAAAACTGTTTTTT. Residues: CASSQANGLGDEKLFF.

The gene calls are TRBV6-4 and TRBJ1-6, with 9 nucleotides matching TRBD1. The CDR3 totals 15 residues. CDR1 is MRHNA and CDR2 is SNTAGT in the germline V gene. The J segment lost 8 bases and the V segment lost 6 bases, leaving 8 bases of the junction unmatched. In DNA form, the CDR3 reads TGTGCCAGCAGCCTGTCCGGGACAGGGTATTCACCCCTCCACTTT. It yields the protein CASSLSGTGYSPLHF.